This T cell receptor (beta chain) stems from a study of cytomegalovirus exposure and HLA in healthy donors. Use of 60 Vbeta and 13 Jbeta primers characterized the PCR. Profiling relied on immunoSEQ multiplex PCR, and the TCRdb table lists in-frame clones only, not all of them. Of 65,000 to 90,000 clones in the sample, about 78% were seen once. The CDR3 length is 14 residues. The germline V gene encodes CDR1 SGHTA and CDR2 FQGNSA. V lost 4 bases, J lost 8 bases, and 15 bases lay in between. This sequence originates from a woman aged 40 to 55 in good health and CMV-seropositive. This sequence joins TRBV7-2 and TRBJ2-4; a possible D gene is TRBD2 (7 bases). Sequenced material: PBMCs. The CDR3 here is CASSSPLGGDIQYF. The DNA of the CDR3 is TGTGCCAGCAGCTCACCTCTAGGGGGGGACATTCAGTACTTC.